This is a list of T cell receptor beta chains from one sample in a study of blood T cell repertoires in COVID-19. This table comes from immunoSEQ multiplex PCR, and its TCRdb copy is limited to in-frame clones, with some not included. In the table there are roughly 68,000 clones, roughly 84% of which are singletons. The specimen was peripheral blood. Receptor source: a woman in her forties or fifties with acute or convalescent COVID-19. Each CDR3 is given with its conserved first and last residue. D genes are given only for firm matches. The size entry is marked missing in some rows and otherwise reads once, few, many or a size class.

j_gene: TRBJ2-7
d_gene: .
v_gene: TRBV27
abundance: .
CDR3aa: CASSLKWTDYEQYF
CDR3nt: TGTGCCAGCAGTTTGAAGTGGACAGACTACGAGCAGTACTTC

j_gene: TRBJ2-3
d_gene: TRBD2
v_gene: TRBV4-2
abundance: .
CDR3aa: CASSSETSGNTDTQYF
CDR3nt: TGTGCCAGCAGCTCGGAGACTAGCGGGAACACAGATACGCAGTATTTT

j_gene: TRBJ2-4
d_gene: TRBD2
v_gene: TRBV11-3
abundance: .
CDR3aa: CASSKGGTSGSMGIQYF
CDR3nt: TGTGCCAGCAGCAAGGGCGGGACTAGCGGGAGTATGGGCATTCAGTACTTC

j_gene: TRBJ1-1
d_gene: .
v_gene: TRBV6-6
abundance: .
CDR3aa: CASSYAVNINTEAFF
CDR3nt: TGTGCCAGCAGTTACGCGGTCAATATTAACACTGAAGCTTTCTTT

j_gene: TRBJ2-1
d_gene: .
v_gene: TRBV5-4
abundance: .
CDR3aa: CASNGADGEQFF
CDR3nt: TGTGCCAGCAATGGAGCCGATGGTGAGCAGTTCTTC

j_gene: TRBJ2-7
d_gene: .
v_gene: TRBV11-2
abundance: .
CDR3aa: CASSSSLGGLSYEQYF
CDR3nt: TGTGCCAGCAGCTCCTCCCTGGGGGGTCTCTCCTACGAGCAGTACTTC

j_gene: TRBJ2-5
d_gene: TRBD1
v_gene: TRBV6-5
abundance: .
CDR3aa: CASSYNRGGETQYF
CDR3nt: TGTGCCAGCAGTTACAACAGGGGTGGCGAGACCCAGTACTTC

j_gene: TRBJ2-2
d_gene: .
v_gene: TRBV7-6
abundance: .
CDR3aa: CASSRLAGTGELFF
CDR3nt: TGTGCCAGCAGCCGTCTAGCCGGAACCGGGGAGCTGTTTTTT

j_gene: TRBJ2-7
d_gene: TRBD2
v_gene: TRBV29-1
abundance: .
CDR3aa: CSVSTSGRAVRNEQYF
CDR3nt: TGCAGCGTCTCTACTAGCGGGAGGGCCGTGAGGAACGAGCAGTACTTC

j_gene: TRBJ1-4
d_gene: .
v_gene: TRBV20-1
abundance: few
CDR3aa: CSASSGDEGFF
CDR3nt: TGCAGTGCTAGTAGCGGGGACGAAGGATTTTTT

j_gene: TRBJ2-4
d_gene: .
v_gene: TRBV7-2
abundance: few
CDR3aa: CASSSTVLGSIQYF
CDR3nt: TGTGCCAGCAGCTCGACAGTTCTGGGAAGCATTCAGTACTTC

j_gene: TRBJ2-2
d_gene: .
v_gene: TRBV10-3
abundance: .
CDR3aa: CAISEPSVNTGELFF
CDR3nt: TGTGCCATCAGTGAGCCTAGCGTGAACACCGGGGAGCTGTTTTTT

j_gene: TRBJ2-7
d_gene: TRBD2
v_gene: TRBV18
abundance: .
CDR3aa: CASSANSPGLAYEQYF
CDR3nt: TGTGCCAGCTCAGCAAATTCCCCGGGACTAGCCTACGAGCAGTACTTC

j_gene: TRBJ2-4
d_gene: TRBD2
v_gene: TRBV18
abundance: .
CDR3aa: CASSPLGGSKNIQYF
CDR3nt: TGTGCCAGCTCACCACTGGGAGGGTCCAAAAACATTCAGTACTTC

j_gene: TRBJ2-3
d_gene: TRBD2
v_gene: TRBV2
abundance: .
CDR3aa: CASNLAGGTDTQYF
CDR3nt: TGTGCCAGCAATCTAGCGGGGGGTACAGATACGCAGTATTTT

j_gene: TRBJ1-1
d_gene: .
v_gene: TRBV29-1
abundance: few
CDR3aa: CSAIRGRGGTEAFF
CDR3nt: TGCAGCGCTATTAGGGGTCGAGGAGGGACTGAAGCTTTCTTT

j_gene: TRBJ1-4
d_gene: .
v_gene: TRBV12-5
abundance: .
CDR3aa: CASGSTTQQPLWVEKLFF
CDR3nt: TGTGCTAGTGGTTCTACAACCCAACAGCCATTGTGGGTTGAAAAACTGTTTTTT

j_gene: TRBJ2-7
d_gene: TRBD2
v_gene: TRBV5-4
abundance: .
CDR3aa: CASSFSVAGGPYEQYF
CDR3nt: TGTGCCAGCAGCTTTAGTGTAGCGGGAGGGCCTTACGAGCAGTACTTC

j_gene: TRBJ1-5
d_gene: TRBD1
v_gene: TRBV11-2
abundance: .
CDR3aa: CASSGTGGDQPQHF
CDR3nt: TGTGCCAGCAGTGGGACAGGGGGCGATCAGCCCCAGCATTTT

j_gene: TRBJ1-1
d_gene: .
v_gene: TRBV12-3/TRBV12-4
abundance: .
CDR3aa: CASSFQGHTEAFF
CDR3nt: TGTGCCAGCAGTTTTCAGGGGCACACTGAAGCTTTCTTT

j_gene: TRBJ1-1
d_gene: .
v_gene: TRBV18
abundance: .
CDR3aa: CASSPPNEMNTEAFF
CDR3nt: TGTGCCAGCTCACCACCGAACGAGATGAACACTGAAGCTTTCTTT

j_gene: TRBJ2-7
d_gene: .
v_gene: TRBV5-6
abundance: .
CDR3aa: CASSSGQRSYEQYF
CDR3nt: TGTGCCAGCAGCTCCGGACAGCGCTCCTACGAGCAGTACTTC

j_gene: TRBJ1-1
d_gene: .
v_gene: TRBV7-9
abundance: .
CDR3aa: CASSWGTHTEAFF
CDR3nt: TGTGCCAGCAGCTGGGGGACTCACACTGAAGCTTTCTTT

j_gene: TRBJ1-6
d_gene: .
v_gene: TRBV7-9
abundance: .
CDR3aa: CASSLGGGDYNSPLHF
CDR3nt: TGTGCCAGCAGCTTAGGGGGCGGGGACTATAATTCACCCCTCCACTTT

j_gene: TRBJ2-3
d_gene: TRBD2
v_gene: TRBV28
abundance: .
CDR3aa: CASSPGLAKGADTQYF
CDR3nt: TGTGCCAGCAGCCCGGGACTAGCCAAGGGCGCAGATACGCAGTATTTT

j_gene: TRBJ1-6
d_gene: TRBD1
v_gene: TRBV6-2/TRBV6-3
abundance: .
CDR3aa: CASSYSYRTGESPLHF
CDR3nt: TGTGCCAGCAGTTACTCGTACAGGACAGGGGAATCACCCCTCCACTTT

j_gene: TRBJ2-1
d_gene: TRBD2
v_gene: TRBV7-9
abundance: .
CDR3aa: CASSPTREGYEQFF
CDR3nt: TGTGCCAGCAGCCCCACCCGGGAGGGTTATGAGCAGTTCTTC

j_gene: TRBJ1-6
d_gene: TRBD1
v_gene: TRBV5-5
abundance: many
CDR3aa: CASSSLGTGGSSPLHF
CDR3nt: TGTGCCAGCAGCTCCCTGGGGACAGGGGGTAGTTCACCCCTCCACTTT

j_gene: TRBJ1-6
d_gene: TRBD1
v_gene: TRBV5-1
abundance: .
CDR3aa: CASSLAAMRTGDNSPLHF
CDR3nt: TGCGCCAGCAGCTTGGCCGCCATGAGGACAGGAGATAATTCACCCCTCCACTTT

j_gene: TRBJ2-2
d_gene: TRBD2
v_gene: TRBV9
abundance: .
CDR3aa: CASSALAGVNTGELFF
CDR3nt: TGTGCCAGCAGCGCGTTAGCGGGGGTGAACACCGGGGAGCTGTTTTTT

j_gene: TRBJ2-1
d_gene: TRBD2
v_gene: TRBV3-1/TRBV3-2
abundance: few
CDR3aa: CASSQASALAFNEQFF
CDR3nt: TGTGCCAGCAGCCAAGCCTCGGCACTAGCGTTCAATGAGCAGTTCTTC

j_gene: TRBJ1-1
d_gene: .
v_gene: TRBV6-6
abundance: .
CDR3aa: CASSLPGRKAFF
CDR3nt: TGTGCCAGCAGTTTACCAGGGCGAAAAGCTTTCTTT

j_gene: TRBJ2-6
d_gene: .
v_gene: TRBV7-9
abundance: .
CDR3aa: CASLRAGHTSGANVLTF
CDR3nt: TGTGCCAGCCTACGAGCGGGACACACCTCTGGGGCCAACGTCCTGACTTTC

j_gene: TRBJ2-7
d_gene: TRBD1
v_gene: TRBV20-1
abundance: few
CDR3aa: CSASGTGTAPYEQYF
CDR3nt: TGCAGTGCTAGTGGAACCGGGACAGCACCCTACGAGCAGTACTTC

j_gene: TRBJ2-7
d_gene: TRBD2
v_gene: TRBV18
abundance: once
CDR3aa: CASSPGLAGGEQYF
CDR3nt: TGTGCCAGCTCACCAGGACTAGCGGGAGGGGAGCAGTACTTC

j_gene: TRBJ1-5
d_gene: .
v_gene: TRBV7-9
abundance: once
CDR3aa: CASSLGQVGNQPQHF
CDR3nt: TGTGCCAGCAGCTTAGGGCAGGTCGGCAATCAGCCCCAGCATTTT

j_gene: TRBJ2-1
d_gene: .
v_gene: TRBV2
abundance: .
CDR3aa: CASSLAVYNEQFF
CDR3nt: TGTGCCAGCAGCCTGGCCGTCTACAATGAGCAGTTCTTC

j_gene: TRBJ2-2
d_gene: TRBD1
v_gene: TRBV19
abundance: .
CDR3aa: CASSRTGNTGELFF
CDR3nt: TGTGCCAGTAGTAGGACAGGGAACACCGGGGAGCTGTTTTTT

j_gene: TRBJ1-1
d_gene: TRBD1
v_gene: TRBV30
abundance: .
CDR3aa: CAWSQLQGRTEAFF
CDR3nt: TGTGCCTGGAGTCAACTACAGGGGCGCACTGAAGCTTTCTTT

j_gene: TRBJ2-3
d_gene: .
v_gene: TRBV28
abundance: .
CDR3aa: CASSSATSSPHTDTQYF
CDR3nt: TGTGCCAGCAGCTCTGCAACTAGTTCCCCACACACAGATACGCAGTATTTT

j_gene: TRBJ2-3
d_gene: TRBD1
v_gene: TRBV9
abundance: .
CDR3aa: CASSWDSYTDTQYF
CDR3nt: TGTGCCAGCAGTTGGGACAGCTACACAGATACGCAGTATTTT

j_gene: TRBJ1-2
d_gene: .
v_gene: TRBV6-2/TRBV6-3
abundance: .
CDR3aa: CASSHQDKVNYGYTF
CDR3nt: TGTGCCAGCAGTCACCAGGACAAGGTCAACTATGGCTACACCTTC

j_gene: TRBJ1-4
d_gene: .
v_gene: TRBV2
abundance: .
CDR3aa: CASSDRGGVEKLFF
CDR3nt: TGTGCCAGCAGTGATAGGGGGGGAGTTGAAAAACTGTTTTTT

j_gene: TRBJ1-5
d_gene: TRBD1
v_gene: TRBV7-2
abundance: .
CDR3aa: CASSPDRGSNQPQHF
CDR3nt: TGTGCCAGCAGCCCCGACAGGGGGAGCAATCAGCCCCAGCATTTT

j_gene: TRBJ2-5
d_gene: .
v_gene: TRBV24-1
abundance: .
CDR3aa: CATSDLQPYQETQYF
CDR3nt: TGTGCCACCAGTGATTTACAACCGTACCAAGAGACCCAGTACTTC

j_gene: TRBJ2-1
d_gene: TRBD2
v_gene: TRBV6-5
abundance: .
CDR3aa: CASSSRTRWIGDEQFF
CDR3nt: TGTGCCAGCAGTTCCCGGACTAGATGGATTGGTGATGAGCAGTTCTTC

j_gene: TRBJ1-2
d_gene: TRBD1
v_gene: TRBV29-1
abundance: .
CDR3aa: CSVELGTGGFGYTF
CDR3nt: TGCAGCGTTGAATTGGGGACAGGGGGCTTTGGCTACACCTTC